This T cell receptor beta chain stems from a study of human T cells and chemical hapten exposure. As for the study in general: Patch tests put 0.01% DPC on the upper back, read at 6 days. Overall study findings and caveats: There were significantly more large CDR3 similarity clusters among expanded TCRs than among controls.

V was trimmed by 7 bases and J by 3 bases, leaving 11 bases between them. The CDR3 is made up of 12 amino acids. The germline V gene encodes CDR1 SQVTM and CDR2 ANQGSEA. Individual cDNA molecules received unique molecular identifiers in the library. TCRdb recomputed calls from the RACE reads with MiXCR, one row per CDR3 protein. The sample consists of 75,000 to 95,000 distinct CDR3 sequences, approximately 9.9% of them appearing once. Many counts were recorded for this clonotype. The antigen is undetermined. As for time point: patch test 2, 6 weeks after DPC sensitization. Stated treatment: therapeutic diphenylcyclopropenone sensitization with weekly scalp DPC.

This material consisted of whole blood, taken in connection with sensitization to the hapten diphenylcyclopropenone (DPC). The sequence derives from a man between 40 and 49 years old with alopecia areata. Some clones in this sample may be carry-over from other donors' samples. V usage is TRBV29-1 and J usage is TRBJ2-3, with TRBD2 as a possible D gene (6 bases). The CDR3 reads CSGREQTDTQYF. The CDR3, as DNA: TGCAGCGGTCGGGAGCAAACAGATACGCAGTATTTT.